The 16 T cell receptor beta chains reported below all come from one sample, sequenced in a study of blood T cells in healthy people across ages. Then a second PCR, running roughly 7 to 11 cycles, was carried out with a sample-barcoded 5' primer and a J-beta primer mix. TCRdb used MiXCR to reprocess the 5' RACE reads, holding one entry per CDR3 protein. This sample has around 780,000 distinct CDR3 sequences, with under 30% found just once. These data were also reused for a study on T cells of mothers and their children.

The sequencing sample was made of blood. The receptors derive from a boy between 10 and 17 years old in good health.

This clonotype has at least ten counts. The V call is TRBV6-5, the J call TRBJ2-7, with D hard to call. Germline-derived CDR1 and CDR2 are MNHEY and SVGAGI. Trimming took off 4 bases at V and 5 bases at J, with 6 bases between the two ends. CDR3 size: 11 residues. The CDR3 loop is CASSWRNEQYF. In nucleotides, the CDR3 is TGTGCCAGCAGTTGGAGAAACGAGCAGTACTTC.

On this clonotype: A read error may produce the germline difference seen at one junction end. CDR3 region: CASIPYNVQFF. In DNA, the CDR3 is TGTGCCAGCATCCCCTACAATGTGCAGTTCTTC. The chain carries TRBV7-3 and TRBJ2-1, with unresolved D. CDR3 length: 11 residues. Germline lookup yields CDR1 SGHTA and CDR2 FQGTGA.

This clonotype was counted between two and nine times. The chain has TRBV10-3 and TRBJ2-3; TRBD1 is a possible D gene (6 bases). The CDR3 totals 14 residues. Germline V gene lookup returns CDR1 ENHRY and CDR2 SYGVKD. V gave up 2 bases and J gave up 4 bases, with 10 bases separating them. The CDR3 DNA follows: TGTGCCATCAGTGAGACTAGGGGGTCAGATACGCAGTATTTT. Its translation is CAISETRGSDTQYF.

The sample holds a few counts of this clonotype. This chain joins TRBV21-1 and TRBJ2-4; the D segment call TRBD1 is taken from the table without a DNA check. TRBV21-1 is given as a pseudogene. The CDR3 is made up of 17 amino acids. The CDR3 spells CASSKRDSRMRECIQYF. CDR3 sequence (DNA): TGTGCCAGCAGCAAACGGGACAGCCGGATGAGAGAGTGCATTCAGTACTTC.

The chain links TRBV7-9 to TRBJ2-5; no clear D. With the DNA end fitting TRBJ2-1 better, the J assignment may be wrong. The germline gives CDR1 SEHNR, CDR2 FQNEAQ (reference sequence). The CDR3 extends over 13 amino acids. The CDR3 loop reads CASSLGPPETQFF. CDR3 DNA: TGTGCCAGCAGCTTAGGGCCTCCGGAGACCCAGTTCTTC.

This clonotype was observed once. This rearrangement joins TRBV20-1 to TRBJ2-3; TRBD2 aligns across 11 bases. The CDR3 loop spans 15 amino acids. Germline CDR1 is DFQATT and CDR2 is SNEGSKA (reference sequence). V was pared by 6 bases and J by 1 base, with 6 bases of the junction left unmatched. DNA for the CDR3: TGCAGTGCCCGGACTAGCGGGCCTCGCACAGATACGCAGTATTTT. It is translated as CSARTSGPRTDTQYF.

This clonotype was detected only a few times. The rearrangement joins TRBV11-2 to TRBJ1-2; D not resolved. Germline V gene sequence: CDR1 SGHAT, CDR2 FQNNGV. The V end lost 4 bases, the J end lost 3 bases, and 12 bases lay between the germline ends. The CDR3 consists of 14 residues. The CDR3 reads CASSYRRADYGYTF. CDR3 nucleotides: TGTGCCAGCAGCTACAGACGGGCCGACTATGGCTACACCTTC.

This clonotype has more than one count but fewer than ten. The chain has TRBV28 and TRBJ2-6; D is perhaps TRBD1 (6 bases). The V gene's germline CDR1 is MDHEN and CDR2 SYDVKM. The length of the CDR3 is 17 residues. V lost 7 bases and J 0 bases, leaving 16 bases between the germline ends. CDR3 sequence reads: CASTEQGVISGANVLTF. Written as DNA, the CDR3 is TGTGCCAGCACCGAACAGGGCGTTATCTCTGGGGCCAACGTCCTGACTTTC.

This sequence joins TRBV20-1 and TRBJ2-2, with D perhaps TRBD1 (6 bases). V shed 3 bases and J shed 2 bases, with 13 bases lying between them. The V gene's germline CDR1 is DFQATT and CDR2 SNEGSKA (reference sequence). The CDR3 has 15 amino acids. CDR3 bases: TGCAGTGCTAGCCAAGGGGGACCCAACACCGGGGAGCTGTTTTTT. As protein: CSASQGGPNTGELFF.

This chain connects TRBV4-1 to TRBJ2-4, with 8 nucleotides matching TRBD1. J was trimmed by 4 bases and V by 1 base; bases with no gene match: 0. The CDR3 covers 14 residues. Germline CDR1 reads MGHRA; CDR2 reads YSYEKL. CDR3 residues: CASSQGDRKNIQYF. Here the CDR3 DNA reads TGCGCCAGCAGCCAAGGGGACAGGAAAAACATTCAGTACTTC.

The V gene is TRBV9, the J gene TRBJ2-3; perhaps TRBD1 as D (5 bases). CDR3 length equals 13 residues. The germline V gene encodes CDR1 SGDLS and CDR2 YYNGEE. The V gene lost 3 bases and the J gene lost 3 bases, with 8 bases spanning the gap. DNA of the CDR3: TGTGCCAGCAGCGCGACAGTGACAGATACGCAGTATTTT. Amino acid sequence: CASSATVTDTQYF.

V gene TRBV3-1 combines with J gene TRBJ2-5, with D perhaps TRBD1 (5 bases). The length of the CDR3 is 12 residues. Per germline, CDR1 LGHDT and CDR2 YNNKEL (reference sequence). V was cut by 2 bases and J by 9 bases, with 10 bases left in between. The CDR3: CASSQSEGAQYF. The CDR3 nucleotides are TGTGCCAGCAGCCAATCCGAAGGGGCCCAGTACTTC.

This clonotype was picked up a small number of times. The chain combines TRBV4-1 with TRBJ2-3, with D unclear. CDR1 is MGHRA and CDR2 is YSYEKL in the germline V gene. V lost 0 bases, J lost 0 bases, and 7 bases lay in between. The CDR3 runs to 15 residues. The CDR3 bases are TGCGCCAGCAGCCAAGAGGGGAAAAGCACAGATACGCAGTATTTT. This sequence encodes CASSQEGKSTDTQYF.

The rearrangement links TRBV5-6 to TRBJ2-6, with D perhaps matching TRBD2 (5 bases). The germline V and J ends were trimmed by 3 bases and 4 bases, with 14 bases remaining between them. The CDR3 contains 16 residues. Germline values: CDR1 SGHDT, CDR2 YYEEEE. The CDR3 nucleotides read TGTGCCAGCAGCTCCTGGGCCCCGGGAGGGGCCAACGTCCTGACTTTC. This gives the protein CASSSWAPGGANVLTF.

This clonotype showed up just a few times. The chain has TRBV13 and TRBJ1-1; a weak D match, TRBD1 (6 bases). The germline V and J ends were trimmed by 7 bases and 1 base, with 10 bases remaining between them. The CDR3 has 13 amino acids. Per the germline V gene, CDR1 is PRHDT and CDR2 is FYEKMQ (reference sequence). This chain's CDR3 is CASTGQPNTEAFF. The DNA of the CDR3 is TGTGCCAGCACGGGACAACCGAACACTGAAGCTTTCTTT.

J is TRBJ2-5 and V is TRBV6-2 or TRBV6-3; 8 bases line up with TRBD2. V gave up 0 bases and J gave up 1 base; unmatched junction bases: 7. The CDR3 is 17 amino acids. Germline CDR1 and CDR2: MNHEY and SVGEGT. This CDR3 is CASSYSGQRGIQETQYF. The CDR3 nucleotides read TGTGCCAGCAGTTACTCGGGTCAGCGGGGGATCCAAGAGACCCAGTACTTC.